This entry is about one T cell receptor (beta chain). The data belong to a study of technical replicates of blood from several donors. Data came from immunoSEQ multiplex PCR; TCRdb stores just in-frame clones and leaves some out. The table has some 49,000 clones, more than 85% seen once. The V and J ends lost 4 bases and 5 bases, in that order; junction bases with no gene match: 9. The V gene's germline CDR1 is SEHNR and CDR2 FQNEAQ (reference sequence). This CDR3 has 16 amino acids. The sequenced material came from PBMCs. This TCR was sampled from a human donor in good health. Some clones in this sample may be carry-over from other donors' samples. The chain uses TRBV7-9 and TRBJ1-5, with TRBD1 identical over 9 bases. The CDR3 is CASSSIDDRGYQPQHF. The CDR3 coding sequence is TGTGCCAGCAGCTCGATTGACGACAGGGGGTATCAGCCCCAGCATTTT.